The T cell receptor beta chain described here comes from a study of blood T cell repertoires in COVID-19. This table comes from immunoSEQ multiplex PCR, and its TCRdb copy is limited to in-frame clones, with some not included. The data show hundreds of thousands of clones, roughly 88% seen once. This clone came up once. The sequence derives from a woman aged 25 to 39 who had recovered from COVID-19. Sequenced sample: peripheral blood.

The CDR3 sequence is CASTGESDTQYF. The CDR3 DNA reads as TGTGCCAGCACGGGGGAATCAGATACGCAGTATTTT. The chain uses TRBV2 and TRBJ2-3; the D gene is possibly TRBD2 (6 bases). CDR3 length equals 12 residues. From germline, CDR1 is SNHLY and CDR2 FYNNEI. The V end lost 7 bases, the J end lost 4 bases, and 9 bases lay between the germline ends.